This is a list of T cell receptor beta chains from one sample in a study of cytomegalovirus exposure and HLA in healthy donors. Method: immunoSEQ multiplex PCR; TCRdb's copy keeps in-frame clones and lacks some. This sample carries about 120,000 clones, over 65% of them seen once, and the ten largest clones take about a tenth. Source material: PBMCs. The receptors stem from a man aged 25-45 years in good health and CMV-seropositive. Each CDR3 is given with its conserved first and last residue. The D gene is left open where the match is weak. The size of a clone is reported for some rows only, either as once, few or many, or as a class for expanded clones.

cdr3_nt: TGTGCCAGCAGCCAAGCCGGGACAGGGGCTGGGAACACTGAAGCTTTCTTT
cdr3_aa: CASSQAGTGAGNTEAFF
cdr3_length: 17
d_call: TRBD1
j_call: TRBJ1-1
v_call: TRBV14
clone_size: -

cdr3_nt: TGTGCCATCAGAGTACAGGGTGTCACCGGGGAGCTGTTTTTT
cdr3_aa: CAIRVQGVTGELFF
cdr3_length: 14
d_call: -
j_call: TRBJ2-2
v_call: TRBV10-3
clone_size: -

cdr3_nt: TGTGCCAGCAGCGCCCCTCGGGAGGCGATGAATTTT
cdr3_aa: CASSAPREAMNF
cdr3_length: 12
d_call: TRBD2
j_call: TRBJ2-3
v_call: TRBV7-2
clone_size: -

cdr3_nt: TGTGCCAGCAGTTACTCGGCGGCCGGGATTCAGTACTTC
cdr3_aa: CASSYSAAGIQYF
cdr3_length: 13
d_call: -
j_call: TRBJ2-4
v_call: TRBV6-5
clone_size: few

cdr3_nt: TGTGCCAGCAGCGTAGGGGCCGCGAACCGCGGGGGCTACACCTTC
cdr3_aa: CASSVGAANRGGYTF
cdr3_length: 15
d_call: -
j_call: TRBJ1-2
v_call: TRBV9
clone_size: -

cdr3_nt: TGCGCCAGCAGGACGTCAGGGGGCGATACAGATACGCAGTATTTT
cdr3_aa: CASRTSGGDTDTQYF
cdr3_length: 15
d_call: TRBD1
j_call: TRBJ2-3
v_call: TRBV23-1
clone_size: -

cdr3_nt: TGTGCCAGCAGCCCCGGGACAGGGGCTTTCTACGAGCAGTACTTC
cdr3_aa: CASSPGTGAFYEQYF
cdr3_length: 15
d_call: TRBD1
j_call: TRBJ2-7
v_call: TRBV7-9
clone_size: -

cdr3_nt: TGTGCCAGCTCACCCTTTGTGGCTGAAACCTACGAGCAGTACTTC
cdr3_aa: CASSPFVAETYEQYF
cdr3_length: 15
d_call: -
j_call: TRBJ2-7
v_call: TRBV18
clone_size: -

cdr3_nt: TGTGCCAGCAGCCAAGAGGGGACTAGCGGGAGAAATGAGCAGTTCTTC
cdr3_aa: CASSQEGTSGRNEQFF
cdr3_length: 16
d_call: TRBD2
j_call: TRBJ2-1
v_call: TRBV4-2
clone_size: -

cdr3_nt: TGTGCCAGCGGACAGGGTTACGAGCAGTACTTC
cdr3_aa: CASGQGYEQYF
cdr3_length: 11
d_call: TRBD1
j_call: TRBJ2-7
v_call: TRBV2
clone_size: few

cdr3_nt: TGTGCCAGCAAAAAGGGCCGGGACAGGGTTAACGAGCAGTACTTC
cdr3_aa: CASKKGRDRVNEQYF
cdr3_length: 15
d_call: TRBD1
j_call: TRBJ2-7
v_call: TRBV2
clone_size: few

cdr3_nt: TGCGCCAGCAGCCTATTAATCAGGGTTTATGGGGCCAACGTCCTGACTTTC
cdr3_aa: CASSLLIRVYGANVLTF
cdr3_length: 17
d_call: -
j_call: TRBJ2-6
v_call: TRBV4-1
clone_size: -

cdr3_nt: TGTGCCAGCAGCTTAGAGGGCAGTGCTTACGAGCAGTACTTC
cdr3_aa: CASSLEGSAYEQYF
cdr3_length: 14
d_call: -
j_call: TRBJ2-7
v_call: TRBV11-2
clone_size: -

cdr3_nt: TGCGCCAGCAGCTTGTCGAGTGATCAGCCCCAGCATTTT
cdr3_aa: CASSLSSDQPQHF
cdr3_length: 13
d_call: -
j_call: TRBJ1-5
v_call: TRBV5-1
clone_size: -

cdr3_nt: TGCAGCGTTGGATTGGCTGAGCAGTTCTTC
cdr3_aa: CSVGLAEQFF
cdr3_length: 10
d_call: -
j_call: TRBJ2-1
v_call: TRBV29-1
clone_size: -

cdr3_nt: TGTGCCAGCAGCCTCAGCGGTAATACCTACAATGAGCAGTTCTTC
cdr3_aa: CASSLSGNTYNEQFF
cdr3_length: 15
d_call: -
j_call: TRBJ2-1
v_call: TRBV7-3
clone_size: -

cdr3_nt: TGTGCCAGCAGCTTAACCAGGGGGCGGGCGGAGACCCAGTACTTC
cdr3_aa: CASSLTRGRAETQYF
cdr3_length: 15
d_call: TRBD1
j_call: TRBJ2-5
v_call: TRBV7-8
clone_size: -

cdr3_nt: TGTGCCTGGAGTGAGCTACTAGCGGGAACCTACGAGCAGTACTTC
cdr3_aa: CAWSELLAGTYEQYF
cdr3_length: 15
d_call: TRBD2
j_call: TRBJ2-7
v_call: TRBV30
clone_size: -

cdr3_nt: TGTGCCAGCAGTTTAAGGGGGGGTTATAGCAATCTCCCCCAGCATTTT
cdr3_aa: CASSLRGGYSNLPQHF
cdr3_length: 16
d_call: -
j_call: TRBJ1-5
v_call: TRBV27
clone_size: -

cdr3_nt: TGTGCCAGCAGCGTAGGAGGGATTGGTGAGCAGTTCTTC
cdr3_aa: CASSVGGIGEQFF
cdr3_length: 13
d_call: -
j_call: TRBJ2-1
v_call: TRBV9
clone_size: -

cdr3_nt: TGTGCCAGCCACAACAGGGGGCGAAACTATGGCTACACCTTC
cdr3_aa: CASHNRGRNYGYTF
cdr3_length: 14
d_call: TRBD1
j_call: TRBJ1-2
v_call: TRBV28
clone_size: once

cdr3_nt: TGTGCCTGGAGTGGGGGCTTATCAACCTACGAGCAGTACTTC
cdr3_aa: CAWSGGLSTYEQYF
cdr3_length: 14
d_call: -
j_call: TRBJ2-7
v_call: TRBV30
clone_size: -

cdr3_nt: TGCAGCGTAACCGGGGGGGGGCAGAGGAATGAAAAACTGTTTTTT
cdr3_aa: CSVTGGGQRNEKLFF
cdr3_length: 15
d_call: -
j_call: TRBJ1-4
v_call: TRBV29-1
clone_size: few

cdr3_nt: TGTGCCAGCAGCACCTCCGGGACAGGGGAGGAGACCCAGTACTTC
cdr3_aa: CASSTSGTGEETQYF
cdr3_length: 15
d_call: TRBD1
j_call: TRBJ2-5
v_call: TRBV9
clone_size: -

cdr3_nt: TGTGCCAGCAGCTTAGGCCCCGGTGAGGCTGGAAACACCATATATTTT
cdr3_aa: CASSLGPGEAGNTIYF
cdr3_length: 16
d_call: -
j_call: TRBJ1-3
v_call: TRBV7-6
clone_size: -

cdr3_nt: TGTGCCAGCTCCTTGGTCAGGGCGGATCAGCCCCAGCATTTT
cdr3_aa: CASSLVRADQPQHF
cdr3_length: 14
d_call: -
j_call: TRBJ1-5
v_call: TRBV6-5
clone_size: -

cdr3_nt: TGTGCCAGCAGCTTAGTTCAGGGGGCCTACGAGCAGTACTTC
cdr3_aa: CASSLVQGAYEQYF
cdr3_length: 14
d_call: TRBD1
j_call: TRBJ2-7
v_call: TRBV11-2
clone_size: -

cdr3_nt: TGTGCCAGCAGCCGGAACCCAGGGACTAGCGGGAGAAAGTACAATGAGCAGTTCTTC
cdr3_aa: CASSRNPGTSGRKYNEQFF
cdr3_length: 19
d_call: TRBD2
j_call: TRBJ2-1
v_call: TRBV11-1
clone_size: -

cdr3_nt: TGTGCCAGCAGCTTACGGGCAGGGCATCAGCCCCAGCATTTT
cdr3_aa: CASSLRAGHQPQHF
cdr3_length: 14
d_call: -
j_call: TRBJ1-5
v_call: TRBV6-5
clone_size: -

cdr3_nt: TGTGCCAGCAGCCCGGACAGGGATAACTATGGCTACACCTTC
cdr3_aa: CASSPDRDNYGYTF
cdr3_length: 14
d_call: TRBD1
j_call: TRBJ1-2
v_call: TRBV7-3
clone_size: -

cdr3_nt: TGTGCCAGTAGTGTGGTAGCGGGAGTTGGGTACGAGCAGTACTTC
cdr3_aa: CASSVVAGVGYEQYF
cdr3_length: 15
d_call: TRBD2
j_call: TRBJ2-7
v_call: TRBV19
clone_size: -

cdr3_nt: TGTGCCAGCAGCTTAGGACTAGCGGGAGGGAGGGAGACCCAGTACTTC
cdr3_aa: CASSLGLAGGRETQYF
cdr3_length: 16
d_call: TRBD2
j_call: TRBJ2-5
v_call: TRBV7-3
clone_size: -

cdr3_nt: TGCAGCGTCGCATTTGGGGGATGGGGGGAGGGGTACACTGAAGCTTTCTTT
cdr3_aa: CSVAFGGWGEGYTEAFF
cdr3_length: 17
d_call: -
j_call: TRBJ1-1
v_call: TRBV29-1
clone_size: -

cdr3_nt: TGTGCCAGCAGCGCCCACCGCGGGAAGAACACCGGGGAGCTGTTTTTT
cdr3_aa: CASSAHRGKNTGELFF
cdr3_length: 16
d_call: -
j_call: TRBJ2-2
v_call: TRBV7-8
clone_size: -

cdr3_nt: TGTGCCAGCAGTTTAGTCGGCAATCAGCCCCAGCATTTT
cdr3_aa: CASSLVGNQPQHF
cdr3_length: 13
d_call: -
j_call: TRBJ1-5
v_call: TRBV27
clone_size: -

cdr3_nt: TGTGCCAGCAGTGAAGCAGCAACGATCTATGGCTACACCTTC
cdr3_aa: CASSEAATIYGYTF
cdr3_length: 14
d_call: -
j_call: TRBJ1-2
v_call: TRBV6-1
clone_size: -

cdr3_nt: TGCGCCAGCAGTTTCGCGGGAGGGCCTTACAATGAGCAGTTCTTC
cdr3_aa: CASSFAGGPYNEQFF
cdr3_length: 15
d_call: TRBD2
j_call: TRBJ2-1
v_call: TRBV10-1
clone_size: -

cdr3_nt: TGTGCCAGTACACCTGTGACAGCCGCTAAAGCTTTCTTT
cdr3_aa: CASTPVTAAKAFF
cdr3_length: 13
d_call: -
j_call: TRBJ1-1
v_call: TRBV19
clone_size: -

cdr3_nt: TGTGCCAGCAGCTTAGCGATCGGGGGAAACTATGGCTACACCTTC
cdr3_aa: CASSLAIGGNYGYTF
cdr3_length: 15
d_call: -
j_call: TRBJ1-2
v_call: TRBV7-2
clone_size: -

cdr3_nt: TGTGCCAGCAGTCGGGGATCCTACAATGAGCAGTTCTTC
cdr3_aa: CASSRGSYNEQFF
cdr3_length: 13
d_call: -
j_call: TRBJ2-1
v_call: TRBV6-5
clone_size: -

cdr3_nt: TGTGCCTACGGGACCGGGGAGCTGTTTTTT
cdr3_aa: CAYGTGELFF
cdr3_length: 10
d_call: -
j_call: TRBJ2-2
v_call: TRBV30
clone_size: -

cdr3_nt: TGTGCCACCAGCACACGGTCGGGGCCCCAGCATTTT
cdr3_aa: CATSTRSGPQHF
cdr3_length: 12
d_call: -
j_call: TRBJ1-5
v_call: TRBV15
clone_size: -

cdr3_nt: TGTGCCAGCAGTTTAGGCCCAGTCTACGAGCAGTACTTC
cdr3_aa: CASSLGPVYEQYF
cdr3_length: 13
d_call: -
j_call: TRBJ2-7
v_call: TRBV27
clone_size: -

cdr3_nt: TGTGCCAGCAGCTTGGGGGGGACAGCCTCTAGGGCTGGCTACACCTTC
cdr3_aa: CASSLGGTASRAGYTF
cdr3_length: 16
d_call: TRBD1
j_call: TRBJ1-2
v_call: TRBV5-4
clone_size: -

cdr3_nt: TGTGCCAGCAGAATCCCAATTGACAGGGGGAGCTCCTACGAGCAGTACTTC
cdr3_aa: CASRIPIDRGSSYEQYF
cdr3_length: 17
d_call: TRBD1
j_call: TRBJ2-7
v_call: TRBV28
clone_size: -

cdr3_nt: TGTGCCTGGAGTGTTAGGAGCTCCTACAATGAGCAGTTCTTC
cdr3_aa: CAWSVRSSYNEQFF
cdr3_length: 14
d_call: -
j_call: TRBJ2-1
v_call: TRBV30
clone_size: -

cdr3_nt: TGTGCCAGCAGCCGACTAGCAGATTTCTACGAGCAGTACTTC
cdr3_aa: CASSRLADFYEQYF
cdr3_length: 14
d_call: TRBD2
j_call: TRBJ2-7
v_call: TRBV7-9
clone_size: -

cdr3_nt: TGTGCCACCAGCAGAGAGGGGGGTATTGGGTCGCAGTTCTTC
cdr3_aa: CATSREGGIGSQFF
cdr3_length: 14
d_call: -
j_call: TRBJ2-1
v_call: TRBV15
clone_size: once

cdr3_nt: TGTGCCAGCAGCATGGACCGGGACTATCTCACCTACGAGCAGTACTTC
cdr3_aa: CASSMDRDYLTYEQYF
cdr3_length: 16
d_call: TRBD2
j_call: TRBJ2-7
v_call: TRBV7-2
clone_size: -

cdr3_nt: TGTGCCAGCAGCTGGGGGACAGGGGCGGTTAACTATGGCTACACCTTC
cdr3_aa: CASSWGTGAVNYGYTF
cdr3_length: 16
d_call: TRBD1
j_call: TRBJ1-2
v_call: TRBV5-6
clone_size: few

cdr3_nt: TGTGCCAGCAGGGGGGGGACAGGGACTACCTACAATGAGCAGTTCTTC
cdr3_aa: CASRGGTGTTYNEQFF
cdr3_length: 16
d_call: TRBD1
j_call: TRBJ2-1
v_call: TRBV6-6
clone_size: -